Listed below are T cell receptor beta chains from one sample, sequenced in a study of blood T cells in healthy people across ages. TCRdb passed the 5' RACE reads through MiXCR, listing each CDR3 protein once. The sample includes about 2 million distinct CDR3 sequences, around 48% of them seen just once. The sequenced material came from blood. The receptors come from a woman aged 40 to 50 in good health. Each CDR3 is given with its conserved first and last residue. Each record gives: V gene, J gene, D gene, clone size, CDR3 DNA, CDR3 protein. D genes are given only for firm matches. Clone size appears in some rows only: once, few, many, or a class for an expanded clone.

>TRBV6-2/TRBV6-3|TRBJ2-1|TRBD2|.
TGTGCCAGCATCGACGCGGGGGGCCCTGGTGTTTCCTACAATGAGCAGTTCTTC
CASIDAGGPGVSYNEQFF
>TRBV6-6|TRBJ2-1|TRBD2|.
TGTGCCAGCAGTTACTCCGGGACTAGAGACAATGAGCAGTTCTTC
CASSYSGTRDNEQFF
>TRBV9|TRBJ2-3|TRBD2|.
TGTGCCAGCAGCGCCGGCGCGGGGGGTTCCGGGGATACGCAGTATTTT
CASSAGAGGSGDTQYF
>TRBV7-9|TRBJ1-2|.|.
TGTGCCAGCAGCTTAGATGGTGGAGGGGGTGCGTTAAGGTTTGACACCTTC
CASSLDGGGGALRFDTF
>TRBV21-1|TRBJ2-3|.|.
TGTGCCAGCAGCAATTTCGCAGATACGCAGTATTTT
CASSNFADTQYF
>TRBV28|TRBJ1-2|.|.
TGTGCCAGCAGTTCTCCACAAGCGGGTCGTGATGGCTACACCTTC
CASSSPQAGRDGYTF
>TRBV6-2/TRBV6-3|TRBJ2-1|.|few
TGTGCCAGCAGTGAACTAGCTATCGGCAATGAGCAGTTCTTC
CASSELAIGNEQFF
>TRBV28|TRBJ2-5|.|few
TGTGCCAGCAGTTCGCCATCAGGGATACAAGAGACCCAGTACTTC
CASSSPSGIQETQYF
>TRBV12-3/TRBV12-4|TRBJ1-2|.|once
TGTGCCACCAGAAAAGGGGGGAGGTATGGCTACACCTTC
CATRKGGRYGYTF
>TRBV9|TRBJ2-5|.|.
TGTGCCAGCAGCGTAGGCGGTTGGGGGGCGAACCGTCTCCAAGAGACCCAGTACTTC
CASSVGGWGANRLQETQYF
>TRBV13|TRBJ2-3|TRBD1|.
TGTGCCAGCAGAAGGGGACAGGGGGCAGATACGCAGTATTTT
CASRRGQGADTQYF
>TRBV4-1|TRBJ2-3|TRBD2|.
TGCGCCAGCAGCCAAGAAGGACTAGCACCAGATACGCAGTATTTT
CASSQEGLAPDTQYF
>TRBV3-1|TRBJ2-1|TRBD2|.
TGTGCCAGCAGCCAAGTGCGGCTAGCGGGGGGCTCCTACAATGAGCAGTTCTTC
CASSQVRLAGGSYNEQFF
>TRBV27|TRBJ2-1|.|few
TGTGCCAGCAGTTTCGGGCCGGGAACAAGAAGTGAGCAGTTCTTC
CASSFGPGTRSEQFF
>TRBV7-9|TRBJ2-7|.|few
TGTGCCAGCAGCCTTAGACAGGATGGCTCCTACGAGCAGTACTTC
CASSLRQDGSYEQYF
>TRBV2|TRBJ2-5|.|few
TGTGCCAGCAGTGAAGGGGCAGGGAGAGAGACCCAGTACTTC
CASSEGAGRETQYF
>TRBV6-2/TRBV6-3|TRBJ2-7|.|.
TGTGCCAGCAGTTACGCGGGGGCCTCCTACGAGCAGTACTTC
CASSYAGASYEQYF
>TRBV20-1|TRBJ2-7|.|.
TGCAGTGTTGAGCCGGGTTGGGGCTCACGCGAGCAGTACTTC
CSVEPGWGSREQYF
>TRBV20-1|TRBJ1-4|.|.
TGCAGTGCTAGCCACCTGGGGGAACTGTTTTTT
CSASHLGELFF
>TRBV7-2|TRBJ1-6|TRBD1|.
TGTGCCAGCAGCTTAGAGACAGGGGCACCCCTCCACTTT
CASSLETGAPLHF
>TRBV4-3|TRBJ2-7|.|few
TGCGCCAGCAGCCAAGTACGAGGGGCGGGGTACGAGCAGTACTTC
CASSQVRGAGYEQYF
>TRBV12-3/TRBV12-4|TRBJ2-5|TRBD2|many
TGTGCCAGCAGCCTGGCGAGCGGGGTGGCGGAGACCCAGTACTTC
CASSLASGVAETQYF
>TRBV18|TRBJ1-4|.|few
TGTGCCAGCTCACGCCGGCGGCGAGAAGAAAAACTGTTTTTT
CASSRRRREEKLFF
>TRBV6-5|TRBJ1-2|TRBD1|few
TGTGCCAGCAGGGGACAGGGGACGGTACCTTATGGCTACACCTTC
CASRGQGTVPYGYTF
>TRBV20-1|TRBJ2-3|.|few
TGCAGTGCTTGGCGAACTACCCGCACAGATACGCAGTATTTT
CSAWRTTRTDTQYF
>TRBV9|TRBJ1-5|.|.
TGTGCCAGCAGCGTAGATGGGTATAGCAATCAGCCCCAGCATTTT
CASSVDGYSNQPQHF
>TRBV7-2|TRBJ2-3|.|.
TGTGCCAGCAGCTTAATGGGTTCCGGCTTCGGCACAGATACGCAGTATTTT
CASSLMGSGFGTDTQYF
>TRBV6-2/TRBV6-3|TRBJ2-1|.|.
TGTGCCAGCAGTTGGAGAGGATTCAGGGGTCCGAACAATGAGCAGTTCTTC
CASSWRGFRGPNNEQFF
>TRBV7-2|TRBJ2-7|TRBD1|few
TGTGCCAGCAGCTTTCCGGGACAGAGCTCCTACGAGCAGTACTTC
CASSFPGQSSYEQYF
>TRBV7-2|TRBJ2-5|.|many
TGTGCCAGCAGTCCATTAGAGACCCAGTACTTC
CASSPLETQYF
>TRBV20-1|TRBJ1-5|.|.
TGCAGTGCTAGAAAGGGGGGCATGTCTGGGGGTGAGCCCCAGCATTTT
CSARKGGMSGGEPQHF
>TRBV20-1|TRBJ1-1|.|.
TGCAGTGCCACCGACTTACAGGGTAGGGACACTGAAGCTTTCTTT
CSATDLQGRDTEAFF
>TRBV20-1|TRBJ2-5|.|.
TGCAGTGCTCGCGAGGGTGTGTACTTC
CSAREGVYF
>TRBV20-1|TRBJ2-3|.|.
TGCAGTGCTAGAACCGGGACCCTTACAAATACGCAGTATTTT
CSARTGTLTNTQYF
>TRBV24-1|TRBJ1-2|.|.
TGTGCCACCAGTGATACAGGGTTATCCTATGGCTACACCTTC
CATSDTGLSYGYTF
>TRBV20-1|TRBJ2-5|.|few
TGCAGTGCCCAAAAGGGGGAGCAGTACTTC
CSAQKGEQYF
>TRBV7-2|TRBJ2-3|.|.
TGTGCCAGCAGCCCCCGGTGGGCGGTTGCGAACACAGATACGCAGTATTTT
CASSPRWAVANTDTQYF
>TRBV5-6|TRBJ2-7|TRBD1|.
TGTGCCAGCAGCTTTCGCCGGACAGGGGGTCTGGACGAGCAGTACTTC
CASSFRRTGGLDEQYF
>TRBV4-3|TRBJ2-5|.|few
TGCGCCAGCAGCCAAGATCGTGGGGTTTTAGGGGAGACCCAGTACTTC
CASSQDRGVLGETQYF
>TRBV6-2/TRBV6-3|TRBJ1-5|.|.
TGTGCCAGCACCTCCGGCGGTCGGAGCAATCAGCCCCAGCATTTT
CASTSGGRSNQPQHF
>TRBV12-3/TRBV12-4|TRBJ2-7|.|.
TGTGCCAGCAGTTCTGGGGGTCTCTCCTACGAGCAGTACTTC
CASSSGGLSYEQYF
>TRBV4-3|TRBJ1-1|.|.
TGCGCCAGCAGCCAAGATAATCACAGAAACACTGAAGCTTTCTTT
CASSQDNHRNTEAFF
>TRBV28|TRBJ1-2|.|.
TGTGCCAGCAGTGTAGCCGGCAGAACCTATGGCTACACCTTC
CASSVAGRTYGYTF
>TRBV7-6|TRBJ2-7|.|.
TGTGCCAGCAGCCGCGAGGGCAGGACGAGCTCCTACGAGCAGTACTTC
CASSREGRTSSYEQYF
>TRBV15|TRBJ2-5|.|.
TGTGCCACCAGCAGATTACAGGGCTCTCGGGGAGAGACCCAGTACTTC
CATSRLQGSRGETQYF
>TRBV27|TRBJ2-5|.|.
TGTGCCAGCAGAAGGGGTCCAGGGGGGCTTCAAGAGACCCAGTACTTC
CASRRGPGGLQETQYF
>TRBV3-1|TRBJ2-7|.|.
TGTGCCAGCAGCCAACTGGGGCGGGGGCCTTTCTACGAGCAGTACTTC
CASSQLGRGPFYEQYF